These 13 T cell receptor beta chains were sequenced from one sample in a study of CD4 T cells in relation to SARS-CoV-2 and coronaviruses. The antigens these receptors bind are not known. Sequencing was performed with immunoSEQ multiplex PCR; in TCRdb, only in-frame clones are kept and a portion is missing. The repertoire holds 20,000 to 25,000 clones, with about 75% as singletons. Unexposed donor CD4+ T cells date from about 2011-2019, before the COVID-19 pandemic. After nine to ten days of culture, CD4+ T cells were isolated. Sequencing was carried out using CD4+ T cells from PBMCs, cultured in vitro. The receptors derive from a human donor in good health.

CDR3 bases: TGTGCCAGTAGTCCGTGGGACGGGAGGGCCTACAATGAGCAGTTCTTC. This encodes CASSPWDGRAYNEQFF. The chain couples TRBV19 to TRBJ2-1, with 8 bases lining up with TRBD2. Per germline, CDR1 LNHDA and CDR2 SQIVND (reference sequence). The CDR3 runs to 16 residues. V shed 5 bases, J shed 2 bases, and the junction held 8 bases outside the gene matches.

This clone has just one count. The gene calls are TRBV28 and TRBJ2-2, with a tentative D call TRBD2 (7 bases). In germline, CDR1 is MDHEN, CDR2 SYDVKM. Trimming stripped 4 bases from V and 0 bases from J, with 9 bases between. The CDR3 consists of 15 residues. CDR3 residues: CASSSGGANTGELFF. For the CDR3, the DNA is TGTGCCAGCAGTTCGGGGGGCGCGAACACCGGGGAGCTGTTTTTT.

This clone was recorded only once. The chain combines TRBV5-4 with TRBJ2-3, with 11 nucleotides matching TRBD2. Unmatched junction bases numbered 3, after V lost 0 bases and J lost 3 bases. This CDR3 has 16 amino acids. The germline V gene has CDR1 SGHNT and CDR2 YYREEE (reference sequence). CDR3: CASSLGTSGRTDTQYF. The CDR3 nucleotides read TGTGCCAGCAGCTTGGGTACTAGCGGGAGAACAGATACGCAGTATTTT. The full variable domain, completed using reference TRBV5-4 and TRBJ2-3, is ETGVTQSPTHLIKTRGQQVTLRCSSQSGHNTVSWYQQALGQGPQFIFQYYREEENGRGNFPPRFSGLQFPNYSSELNVNALELDDSALYLCASSLGTSGRTDTQYFGPGTRLTVL.

V and J are TRBV10-3 and TRBJ1-1, with TRBD1 matching 7 bases. This CDR3 is 14 amino acids long. The trim removed 7 bases at V and 1 base at J, leaving 6 bases unmatched. Per germline, CDR1 ENHRY and CDR2 SYGVKD. The CDR3 is CAITNRTGNTEAFF. In nucleotides, the CDR3 is TGTGCCATCACCAACCGGACAGGGAACACTGAAGCTTTCTTT.

The rearrangement joins TRBV11-3 to TRBJ2-2; D remains ambiguous. This CDR3 is 12 amino acids long. CDR1 and CDR2 from the germline V gene are SGHNT and YENEEA. With 5 bases removed from V and 7 bases from J, the gap between germline ends came to 8 bases. The CDR3: CASSPSHGELFF. The DNA for the CDR3 is TGTGCCAGCAGCCCCTCCCACGGGGAGCTGTTTTTT.

The chain couples TRBV10-1 to TRBJ2-3; no definite D call. CDR1 and CDR2 from the germline V gene are WNHNN and SYGVQD (reference sequence). The CDR3 contains 15 residues. The V gene lost 6 bases and the J gene lost 0 bases, with 13 bases spanning the gap. The CDR3 reads CASSPVLFSTDTQYF. The CDR3 DNA is TGCGCCAGCAGCCCTGTACTCTTTAGCACAGATACGCAGTATTTT.

This chain links TRBV10-1 with TRBJ1-1; no reliable D call. The V gene's germline CDR1 is WNHNN and CDR2 SYGVQD (reference sequence). CDR3 size: 14 residues. V was cut by 3 bases and J by 1 base, with 9 bases left in between. CDR3 residues: CASSDSLSNTEAFF. The CDR3 DNA is TGCGCCAGCAGTGACAGCCTCTCGAACACTGAAGCTTTCTTT.

The chain joins TRBV24-1 to TRBJ2-3, with a tentative D call TRBD2 (5 bases). The V end was cut by 3 bases, the J end by 0 bases, with 18 bases between. In germline, CDR1 is KGHDR, CDR2 SFDVKD. The CDR3 spans 18 residues. CDR3 sequence: CATSDPRDEWTSTDTQYF. CDR3 in DNA: TGTGCCACCAGTGATCCCCGGGATGAATGGACTAGCACAGATACGCAGTATTTT.

The rearrangement uses TRBV5-1 and TRBJ1-4; D remains unclear. The germline V gene encodes CDR1 SGHRS and CDR2 YFSETQ. V shed 1 base and J shed 0 bases, with 4 bases lying between them. The CDR3 spans 14 residues. The CDR3: CASSLSSTNEKLFF. The CDR3 coding sequence is TGCGCCAGCAGCTTGAGCTCAACTAATGAAAAACTGTTTTTT.

This chain connects TRBV15 to TRBJ2-7; either TRBD1 or TRBD2 may fit D (5 bases each). Trimming stripped 6 bases from V and 3 bases from J, with 21 bases between. Germline CDR1 LNHNV, CDR2 YYDKDF (reference sequence). CDR3 size: 16 residues. The CDR3: CATSKKYGTARYEQYF. In DNA, the CDR3 is TGTGCCACCAGTAAGAAATACGGGACCGCCCGCTACGAGCAGTACTTC.

In this sample, this clone is medium-sized. J is TRBJ1-3 and V is TRBV30; 7 positions agree with TRBD1. The CDR3 is 15 residues long. CDR1 GTSNPN and CDR2 SVGIG come from the germline V gene (reference sequence). V dropped 3 bases and J dropped 0; count of bases not matched to a gene: 5. The chain's CDR3 is CAWSLGQNSGNTIYF. Written as DNA, the CDR3 is TGTGCCTGGAGCTTGGGACAGAACTCTGGAAACACCATATATTTT.

This chain joins TRBV28 and TRBJ2-6, with a tentative D call TRBD2 (6 bases). This CDR3 spans 19 amino acids. Germline V gives CDR1 MDHEN, CDR2 SYDVKM. V was clipped by 6 bases and J by 1 base, with 22 bases between them. CDR3 nucleotide sequence: TGTGCCAGCAGCCCCGATGGTCAGGAGGGGTTTTCTGGGGCCAACGTCCTGACTTTC. Residues: CASSPDGQEGFSGANVLTF.

The gene calls are TRBV5-4 and TRBJ2-1; 8 positions agree with TRBD1. Germline V gives CDR1 SGHNT, CDR2 YYREEE (reference sequence). J was trimmed by 9 bases and V by 2 bases; bases with no gene match: 7. CDR3 length: 14 amino acids. CDR3: CASSFPDRAGEQFF. The CDR3 DNA reads as TGTGCCAGCAGCTTCCCGGACAGGGCAGGTGAGCAGTTCTTC.